Sequencing of this T cell receptor (beta chain) was carried out in a study of CD8+ T cells in alopecia areata. Notes on this clone: Its specificity is not known.

Overall study results and limits: TCR sharing was clearer in mice than between patients, perhaps partly owing to patient HLA diversity.

Per the germline V gene, CDR1 is SGHDT and CDR2 is YYEEEE. CDR3 size: 13 residues. With V trimmed by 4 bases and J by 7 bases, 5 bases remained unmatched. Alopecia areata patients provided lesional scalp punch biopsies and peripheral blood, both collected for the study. Both CD4+ and CD8+ T cells were separated by sorting PBMCs. Extraction of RNA preceded its reverse transcription into cDNA, which served as the sequencing template. The assay was immunoSEQ multiplex PCR, and TCRdb's table has in-frame clones only and misses some. The top ten hold 20% to 30% of the sample, which has approximately 98,000 clones, about 50% seen once.

The sample comprised NKG2D-low CD8+ T cells sorted from blood. The receptor's source is a human donor with alopecia areata. The chain couples TRBV5-6 to TRBJ1-3; 7 nucleotides match TRBD1. The CDR3 coding sequence is TGTGCCAGCAGCCCCGGACAGGAGAACACCATATATTTT. It is translated as CASSPGQENTIYF.